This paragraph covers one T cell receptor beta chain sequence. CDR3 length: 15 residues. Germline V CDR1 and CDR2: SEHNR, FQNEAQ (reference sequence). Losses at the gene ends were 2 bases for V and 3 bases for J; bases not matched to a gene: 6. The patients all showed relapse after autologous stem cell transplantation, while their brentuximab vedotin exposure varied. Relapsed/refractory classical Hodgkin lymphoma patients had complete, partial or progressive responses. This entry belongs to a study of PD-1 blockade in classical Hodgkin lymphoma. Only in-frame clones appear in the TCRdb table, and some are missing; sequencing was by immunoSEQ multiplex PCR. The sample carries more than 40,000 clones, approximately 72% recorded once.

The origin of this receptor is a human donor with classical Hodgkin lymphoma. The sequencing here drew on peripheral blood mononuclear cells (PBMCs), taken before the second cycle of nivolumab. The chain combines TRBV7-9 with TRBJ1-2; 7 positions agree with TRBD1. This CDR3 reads CASSLWSGGDYGYTF. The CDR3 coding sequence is TGTGCCAGCAGCTTATGGTCAGGGGGTGACTATGGCTACACCTTC.